Listed here are 26 T cell receptor beta chains from one sample, sequenced in a study of spatial heterogeneity in lung cancer. Stated time point: sample taken at primary tumor resection. Extraction of whole RNA from tumor, nontumor lung or frozen PBMC preceded unsorted sequencing. Using its own MiXCR run on the 5' RACE reads, TCRdb lists one record per CDR3 protein. The table shows over 2,000 distinct CDR3 sequences, with around 21% occurring only once. The sample was PBMCs, taken at surgery. The receptors were sampled from a male donor with early-stage non-small cell lung cancer.

This clonotype is medium-sized (0.01 to 0.1%). V and J are TRBV10-3 and TRBJ2-6; no reliable D call. The CDR3 is 15 amino acids. Germline assignment: CDR1 ENHRY and CDR2 SYGVKD. Trimming took 6 bases from V and 1 from J, leaving 10 bases between them. As DNA, the CDR3 is TGTGCCATCAGGATGTCGGGTTCTGGGGCCAACGTCCTGACTTTC. Translated, it gives CAIRMSGSGANVLTF.

This clonotype has just a few counts. The chain employs TRBV5-1 and TRBJ2-3, with 11 positions matching TRBD2. The J segment lost 3 bases and the V segment lost 5 bases, leaving 5 bases of the junction unmatched. From germline, CDR1 is SGHRS and CDR2 YFSETQ. This CDR3 is built from 15 residues. The CDR3 loop is CASRQTSGITDTQYF. DNA for the CDR3: TGCGCCAGCAGGCAGACTAGCGGGATAACAGATACGCAGTATTTT.

By proportion, this clonotype is medium-sized. This chain joins TRBV20-1 and TRBJ2-1; 14 bases map to TRBD2. The CDR3 consists of 16 residues. Per germline, CDR1 DFQATT and CDR2 SNEGSKA (reference sequence). The V and J ends lost 3 bases and 5 bases, in that order; junction bases with no gene match: 6. CDR3 nucleotide sequence: TGCAGTGCTAGGCGAGGGACTAGCGGGGGTCACAATGAGCAGTTCTTC. Translated, it gives CSARRGTSGGHNEQFF.

The chain recombines TRBV6-5 with TRBJ1-1, with D possibly matching TRBD1 (5 bases). This CDR3 spans 14 amino acids. Germline-derived CDR1 and CDR2 are MNHEY and SVGAGI. The V end lost 7 bases, the J end lost 3 bases, and 15 bases lay between the germline ends. This CDR3 is CASTTGGEDTEAFF. The CDR3 nucleotides are TGTGCCAGCACCACCGGGGGGGAGGACACTGAAGCTTTCTTT.

In this sample, this clonotype turned up many times. For the CDR3, the DNA is TGTGCCAGCAGTCAAACAAGGGGCCAGGCCCAGCATTTT. Translation: CASSQTRGQAQHF. The chain combines TRBV7-9 with TRBJ1-5; possible D gene TRBD1, 5 bases. The CDR3 consists of 13 residues. Germline assignment: CDR1 SEHNR and CDR2 FQNEAQ (reference sequence). V lost 6 bases and J lost 11, with 17 bases in between.

Relative to its sample, this clonotype is medium-sized. The J gene is TRBJ2-5, the V gene TRBV6-2 or TRBV6-3; no reliable D call. Germline lookup yields CDR1 MNHEY and CDR2 SVGEGT. The CDR3 is 11 residues long. V lost 6 bases, J lost 2 bases, and 4 bases lay in between. DNA for the CDR3: TGTGCCAGCAGCCCTCAAGAGACCCAGTACTTC. It codes for CASSPQETQYF.

This clonotype is medium-sized in the sample. The chain recombines TRBV20-1 with TRBJ1-5; 9 positions match TRBD1. The CDR3 is 13 residues long. Losses at the gene ends were 7 bases for V and 4 bases for J; bases not matched to a gene: 5. CDR1 DFQATT and CDR2 SNEGSKA come from the germline V gene (reference sequence). Here the CDR3 reads CSVDRGVNQPQHF. CDR3 sequence (DNA): TGCAGTGTCGACAGGGGGGTGAATCAGCCCCAGCATTTT.

This clonotype is medium-sized by share. The chain joins TRBV5-1 to TRBJ2-3, with TRBD1 identical over 9 bases. The CDR3 extends over 17 amino acids. CDR1 SGHRS and CDR2 YFSETQ come from the germline V gene. V was pared by 6 bases and J by 1 base, with 12 bases of the junction left unmatched. CDR3 bases: TGCGCCAGCACCACTTCCACAGGGGGCGCAGGCACAGATACGCAGTATTTT. Protein: CASTTSTGGAGTDTQYF.

The V and J genes are TRBV29-1 and TRBJ2-3; 10 positions match TRBD2. The trim removed 4 bases at V and 5 bases at J, leaving 9 bases unmatched. Germline V lookup: CDR1 SQVTM, CDR2 ANQGSEA. The CDR3 is 15 amino acids. CDR3 in amino acids: CSVGPGASGGDTQYF. The DNA of the CDR3 is TGCAGCGTTGGCCCCGGGGCTAGCGGGGGAGATACGCAGTATTTT.

Relative to its sample, this clonotype is medium-sized. This rearrangement joins TRBV30 to TRBJ1-5, with TRBD1 as a possible D gene (5 bases). This CDR3 has 14 residues. Trimming left V 0 bases short and J 2 bases short, with 8 bases between. CDR1 and CDR2 (germline): GTSNPN, SVGIG (reference sequence). The CDR3 reads CAWSVQGGNQPQHF. The CDR3 region has the DNA TGTGCCTGGAGTGTGCAGGGCGGCAATCAGCCCCAGCATTTT. Full variable domain (missing parts from reference TRBV30 and TRBJ1-5): SQTIHQWPATLVQPVGSPLSLECTVEGTSNPNLYWYRQAAGRGLQLLFYSVGIGQISSEVPQNLSASRPQDRQFILSSKKLLLSDSGFYLCAWSVQGGNQPQHFGDGTRLSIL.

By frequency in the sample, this clonotype is medium-sized (0.01 to 0.1%). The chain is built from TRBV28 and TRBJ1-6; 7 bases match TRBD1. V trimming: 11 bases; J trimming: 9 bases; junction bases outside the gene matches: 10. This CDR3 has 13 amino acids. Germline-derived CDR1 and CDR2 are MDHEN and SYDVKM. This chain's CDR3 is CAGRQGNSSPLHF. CDR3 nucleotides: TGTGCCGGTCGACAGGGAAATTCTTCACCCCTCCACTTT.

The gene calls are TRBV12-3 or TRBV12-4 and TRBJ2-5, with D perhaps being TRBD1 or TRBD2 (5 bases each). The CDR3 is 13 amino acids. V was clipped by 8 bases and J by 5 bases, with 15 bases between them. The CDR3: CASGFRAGETQYF. DNA of the CDR3: TGTGCCAGCGGGTTCAGGGCGGGCGAGACCCAGTACTTC.

This clonotype is labeled medium-sized. The CDR3 reads CASSQYGYTF. CDR3 bases: TGTGCCAGCAGCCAGTATGGCTACACCTTC. The V call is TRBV3-1, the J call TRBJ1-2; no clear D. Germline V gene data show CDR1 as LGHDT and CDR2 as YNNKEL (reference sequence). Trimming left V 3 bases short and J 5 bases short, with 1 base between. The CDR3 runs to 10 residues.

The CDR3 region is CSVEPLSGGEKLFF. The CDR3 DNA sequence: TGCAGCGTTGAACCCCTCTCGGGGGGAGAAAAACTGTTTTTT. V and J are TRBV29-1 and TRBJ1-4; D may be TRBD1 (5 bases). The CDR3 consists of 14 residues. Looked up from germline, CDR1 is SQVTM and CDR2 is ANQGSEA. V lost 2 bases, J lost 8 bases, and 15 bases lay in between. Full variable domain (remainder filled in from reference TRBV29-1 and TRBJ1-4): SAVISQKPSRDICQRGTSLTIQCQVDSQVTMMFWYRQQPGQSLTLIATANQGSEATYESGFVIDKFPISRPNLTFSTLTVSNMSPEDSSIYLCSVEPLSGGEKLFFGSGTQLSVL.

This clonotype is termed medium-sized. This sequence joins TRBV28 and TRBJ2-7; TRBD2 matches 7 bases. The trim removed 6 bases at V and 2 bases at J, leaving 13 bases unmatched. The germline gives CDR1 MDHEN, CDR2 SYDVKM. This CDR3 is 16 amino acids long. The DNA for the CDR3 is TGTGCCAGCAGCCGCGGGGGTGCGGGACCTGCCTACGAGCAGTACTTC. Translating gives CASSRGGAGPAYEQYF. Full variable domain (remainder filled in from reference TRBV28 and TRBJ2-7): DVKVTQSSRYLVKRTGEKVFLECVQDMDHENMFWYRQDPGLGLRLIYFSYDVKMKEKGDIPEGYSVSREKKERFSLILESASTNQTSMYLCASSRGGAGPAYEQYFGPGTRLTVT.

In nucleotides, the CDR3 is TGTGCCAGCAGTTACCGGGACAGAACCGGGGAGCTGTTTTTT. Translating gives CASSYRDRTGELFF. This chain uses TRBV27 with TRBJ2-2, with TRBD1 matching 7 bases. Trimming removed 4 bases from V and 5 bases from J; junction bases left unmatched: 4. CDR3 size: 14 residues. The germline V gene has CDR1 MNHEY and CDR2 SMNVEV (reference sequence).

Judged by abundance, this clonotype is medium-sized (0.01 to 0.1%). V usage is TRBV4-1 and J usage is TRBJ2-1; 10 nucleotides agree with TRBD2. Losses at the gene ends were 7 bases for V and 8 bases for J; bases not matched to a gene: 8. Germline V gene sequence: CDR1 MGHRA, CDR2 YSYEKL. The CDR3 is made up of 14 amino acids. The CDR3 is CASNQREGRDEQFF. The CDR3 nucleotides are TGCGCCAGCAACCAGCGGGAGGGCCGAGATGAGCAGTTCTTC.

This clonotype is labeled as medium-sized (0.01 to 0.1%). The J gene is TRBJ2-7, the V gene TRBV20-1; TRBD1 is a possible D gene (7 bases). The V gene lost 6 bases and the J gene lost 7 bases, with 22 bases spanning the gap. Germline V gene lookup returns CDR1 DFQATT and CDR2 SNEGSKA (reference sequence). The CDR3 spans 14 residues. The chain's CDR3 is CSAKRGGGELEQYF. Written as DNA, the CDR3 is TGCAGTGCAAAGAGAGGAGGGGGCGAGTTGGAGCAGTACTTC.

The rearrangement links TRBV7-6 to TRBJ2-5, with a tentative D call TRBD1 (6 bases). There are 14 residues in the CDR3. Germline V gives CDR1 SGHVS, CDR2 FNYEAQ. The germline V and J ends were trimmed by 5 bases and 2 bases, with 12 bases remaining between them. This CDR3 is CASSHSDSQETQYF. The CDR3 DNA reads as TGTGCCAGCAGCCACTCGGACAGTCAAGAGACCCAGTACTTC.

This clonotype is labeled as medium-sized. V usage is TRBV28 and J usage is TRBJ2-7, with D tentatively TRBD2 (7 bases). The CDR3 consists of 14 residues. Trimming took off 5 bases at V and 6 bases at J, with 17 bases between the two ends. Germline-derived CDR1 and CDR2 are MDHEN and SYDVKM. CDR3: CASSGSGGRGEQYF. CDR3 coding DNA: TGTGCCAGCAGTGGCTCGGGGGGCCGGGGCGAGCAGTACTTC.

The chain is built from TRBV12-3 or TRBV12-4 and TRBJ1-2, with D perhaps TRBD1 (6 bases). V lost 5 bases to trimming and J lost 2 bases, with 12 bases between them. CDR3 length equals 14 residues. CDR3 sequence: CASSIQGSNYGYTF. CDR3 DNA sequence: TGTGCCAGCAGTATACAGGGTTCCAACTATGGCTACACCTTC.

Relative to its sample, this clonotype is large. V usage is TRBV12-3 or TRBV12-4 and J usage is TRBJ1-2; the D gene is possibly TRBD1 (6 bases). With 6 bases removed from V and 4 bases from J, the gap between germline ends came to 18 bases. CDR3 length: 15 amino acids. The CDR3 sequence is CASRASFGGVYGYTF. The CDR3 DNA sequence: TGTGCCAGCAGGGCGAGTTTTGGGGGCGTCTATGGCTACACCTTC.

This rearrangement joins TRBV29-1 to TRBJ2-5; possibly TRBD1 for D (6 bases). Germline lookup yields CDR1 SQVTM and CDR2 ANQGSEA. V dropped 5 bases and J dropped 5 bases, with 15 bases sitting between them. CDR3 length: 13 residues. This CDR3 is CSVISQGLETQYF. Here the CDR3 DNA reads TGCAGCGTTATCTCTCAGGGGTTGGAGACCCAGTACTTC.

By share, this clonotype counts as large. This chain uses TRBV5-4 with TRBJ2-7; perhaps TRBD2 as D (6 bases). V dropped 0 bases and J dropped 0 bases, with 10 bases sitting between them. CDR1 SGHNT and CDR2 YYREEE come from the germline V gene (reference sequence). There are 15 residues in the CDR3. The chain's CDR3 is CASSLGDLHSYEQYF. CDR3 coding DNA: TGTGCCAGCAGCTTGGGGGACTTGCACTCCTACGAGCAGTACTTC.

Sample share makes this clonotype hyperexpanded. The chain links TRBV29-1 to TRBJ2-7; TRBD1 aligns across 7 bases. V trimming: 4 bases; J trimming: 5 bases; junction bases outside the gene matches: 5. From germline, CDR1 is SQVTM and CDR2 ANQGSEA. CDR3 length: 12 residues. The CDR3: CSVAQGGDEQYF. CDR3 bases: TGCAGCGTTGCGCAAGGGGGCGACGAGCAGTACTTC.

V is TRBV4-3 and J is TRBJ1-6, with 8 bases identical to TRBD1. The germline V gene has CDR1 LGHNA and CDR2 YSLEER. This CDR3 spans 15 amino acids. Losses at the gene ends were 3 bases for V and 6 bases for J; bases not matched to a gene: 4. The CDR3 spells CASSHSTGGNSPLHF. The CDR3 DNA reads TGCGCCAGCAGCCACTCAACAGGGGGTAATTCACCCCTCCACTTT.